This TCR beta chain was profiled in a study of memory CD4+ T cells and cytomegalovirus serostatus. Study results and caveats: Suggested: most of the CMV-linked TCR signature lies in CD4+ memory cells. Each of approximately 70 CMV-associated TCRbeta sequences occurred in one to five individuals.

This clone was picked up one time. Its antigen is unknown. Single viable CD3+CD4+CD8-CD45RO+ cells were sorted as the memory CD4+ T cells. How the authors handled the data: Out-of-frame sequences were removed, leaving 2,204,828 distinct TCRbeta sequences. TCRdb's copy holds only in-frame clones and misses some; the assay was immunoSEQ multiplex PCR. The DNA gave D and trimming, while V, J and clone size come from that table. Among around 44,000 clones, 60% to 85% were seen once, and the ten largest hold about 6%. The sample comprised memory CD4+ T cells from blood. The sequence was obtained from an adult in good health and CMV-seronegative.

CDR3: CASSERDRRSWDTQYF. The CDR3 coding sequence is TGTGCCAGCAGTGAAAGGGACAGGCGGTCGTGGGATACGCAGTATTTT. This chain links TRBV6-1 with TRBJ2-3; TRBD1 matches 8 bases. The V and J ends lost 2 bases and 6 bases, in that order; junction bases with no gene match: 10. This CDR3 has 16 residues. Looked up from germline, CDR1 is MNHNS and CDR2 is SASEGT.